This T cell receptor (beta chain) was captured in a study of T cell responses to AZD1222 COVID-19 vaccine (dated by TCRdb to the early 2020s). About the study as a whole: Because spike-specific TCR depth and breadth did not differ between the two schedules, AZD1222 recipients who got a second dose at roughly 4 weeks were pooled with those who got a second dose at roughly 12 weeks. A total of 230 to 250 trial participants underwent TCR sequencing, of whom nearly 210 received two doses of AZD1222 and about 25 received two doses of the MenACWY control vaccine. Trial participants were enrolled into age subgroups of 18-55, 56-69 and 70-plus years, which contained 148, 28 and 57 TCR-sequenced participants, respectively.

The CDR3 regions of human TCRbeta chains were analyzed by immunosequencing. For the original study's pipeline: Repertoire TCRs were matched against a reference library of SARS-CoV-2-specific TCRs generated with the MIRA antigen-specificity platform. Breadth was defined as the fraction of unique TCRs that were SARS-CoV-2-associated, and depth was defined as the fraction of total T cells that were SARS-CoV-2-associated. Using the MIRA data, each spike-specific TCR was mapped to the spike region that the TCR reacts to and placed in a CD4 or CD8 class. Log10-transformed breadth and depth values were compared by one-way ANOVA with Sidak's multiple comparisons tests. TCRdb took over this immuneACCESS table, retaining in-frame rearrangements with V and J assigned. Such tables are incomplete; in checked studies, under half of the missing clones stem from an unresolved V gene, and the remainder is unexplained. V and J calls and clone size are as listed in that table; D and trimming were resolved from the DNA. This sample is represented by over 65,000 clones; approximately 87% of them were singletons. The top ten clonotypes cover around 7.7% of the sample.

A word on this clone: Its specific antigen is unknown. Base qualities are not recorded, but no much larger clone differs from it by a single base.

The meaning of the sample's time point label: baseline before first vaccination. Samples from vaccinated people were obtained from the UK trials COV001 and COV002, which included a single-blind randomized controlled phase 2/3 trial of AZD1222 (ChAdOx1 nCoV-19) in healthy adults. For TCRbeta chain sequencing, PBMC samples from trial participants were taken at day 0 and at day 28 after the second dose. Here is what the overall study found, with its caveats: CD4 TCRs associated with the vaccine covered the entire spike protein, and the dominant responses were in regions 160-218 and 743-854. Most participants were white British and females outnumbered males, and the authors suggested that clonal diversity may have been underestimated. Epitopes outside the regions mutated in the B.1.351 and B.1.1.7 variants were reportedly recognized by nearly half of the unique spike-specific TCRs. In the small 56-69-year group, the increase in depth fell short of significance, most likely because of low power. Because no day 14 peak-response samples were available, the repertoires could be characterized only after the peak T cell response. After two AZD1222 doses, spike-specific TCR breadth and depth were significantly higher than at day 0 and than in MenACWY recipients. Conclusions about previously exposed vaccinees are limited because only six or seven AZD1222 recipients were SARS-CoV-2 seropositive at baseline.

The receptor was derived from an adult in good health. This specimen consisted of peripheral blood, obtained on day 0 of AZD1222 vaccination.

The nucleotides read TGCGCCAGCAGCTTGGCTCCCGGGACGGGATACGAGCAGTACTTC. Translated, this gives CASSLAPGTGYEQYF. This chain is built from TRBV5-1 and TRBJ2-7; the D segment is perhaps TRBD1 or TRBD2, each sharing 5 matched bases. The germline V gene provides CDR1 SGHRS and CDR2 YFSETQ. The germline ends are 14 bases apart after V is trimmed by 0 bases and J by 4 bases. Reading from cysteine to phenylalanine, the CDR3 counts 15 amino acids. This entry keeps only the CDR3 DNA: 45 bases, framed from base 1.